This TCR beta chain was profiled in a study of T cells in women clearing cervical HPV infection. Profiled with immunoSEQ multiplex PCR; TCRdb holds only in-frame clones, not every one. This sample's table has 20,000 to 25,000 clones. The clonotype comes from a woman between 18 and 70 years old with a cervical HPV16 infection that either progressed to CIN3+ or cleared (not recorded which). The sequenced sample consisted of blood buffy coat.

The sequenced CDR3 bases are TGCGCCAGCAGCCCCGAAGGGACAGACCCTAGGAATGAG. The encoded protein is CASSPEGTDPRNE. In full, the CDR3 is CASSPEGTDPRNEQFF. The V call is TRBV5-1, the J call TRBJ2-1; TRBD1 aligns across 7 bases. The read is 3 residues too short to cover the CDR3 end, so that end is filled in from the germline J gene. CDR3 length: 16 residues. The germline V gene has CDR1 SGHRS and CDR2 YFSETQ. Losses at the gene ends were 4 bases for V and 7 bases for J; bases not matched to a gene: 14.